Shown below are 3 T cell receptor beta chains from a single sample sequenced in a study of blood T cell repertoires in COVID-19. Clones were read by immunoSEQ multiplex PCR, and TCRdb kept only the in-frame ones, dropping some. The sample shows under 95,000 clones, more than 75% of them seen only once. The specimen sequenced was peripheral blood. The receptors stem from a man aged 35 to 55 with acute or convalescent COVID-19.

DNA for the CDR3: TGTGCCAGCAGTTACTTACAGGGGGACACTGAAGCTTTCTTT. Translated, it gives CASSYLQGDTEAFF. The chain links TRBV6-5 to TRBJ1-1; 8 bases align to TRBD1. The length of the CDR3 is 14 residues. The J segment lost 3 bases and the V segment lost 1 base, leaving 1 base of the junction unmatched. From germline, CDR1 is MNHEY and CDR2 SVGAGI.

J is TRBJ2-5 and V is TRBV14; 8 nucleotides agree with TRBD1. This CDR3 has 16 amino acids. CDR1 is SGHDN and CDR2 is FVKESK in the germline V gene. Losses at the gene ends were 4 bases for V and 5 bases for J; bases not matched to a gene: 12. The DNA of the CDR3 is TGTGCCAGCAGCCCGTGGACAGGGCGAGCGGTGGAGACCCAGTACTTC. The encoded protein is CASSPWTGRAVETQYF.

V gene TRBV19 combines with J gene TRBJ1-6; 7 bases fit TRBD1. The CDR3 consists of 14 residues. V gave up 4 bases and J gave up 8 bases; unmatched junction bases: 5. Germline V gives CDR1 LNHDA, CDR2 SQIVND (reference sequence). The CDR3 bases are TGTGCCAGTAGTAACAGGGGTGGTGATTCACCCCTCCACTTT. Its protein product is CASSNRGGDSPLHF.